This record concerns one T cell receptor (beta chain) sequence. The antigen this receptor binds is unknown. No per-base quality is available; no much larger clone lies one base away. The germline V gene (reference sequence) supplies CDR1 SEHNR and CDR2 FQNEAQ. Relative to germline, V is missing 0 bases and J is missing 8 bases, with 9 bases of the junction outside any gene match. From its cysteine to its phenylalanine, the CDR3 spans 15 amino acids. Only the CDR3 DNA is retained, 45 bases long and in frame from the first base. PBMCs were isolated by Ficoll-Paque density gradient centrifugation. This sample stems from a study of T-cell memory formation after mild COVID-19 (dated by TCRdb to 2020 to 2023). About the study as a whole: TCR sequence clusters from the two donors were largely donor specific. In two donors, T-cell clones that expanded and contracted after mild COVID-19 were followed by sequencing TCRalpha and TCRbeta repertoires longitudinally. The cohort comprised two young, previously healthy adult volunteers, one female and one male.

The data were produced on an Illumina NovaSeq 6000. TCRalpha and TCRbeta cDNA libraries were constructed by 5'RACE with constant-segment primers, with sample barcodes and unique molecular identifiers being introduced. Trizol reagent was used to extract RNA from every sample. Library amplification was performed in two PCR steps, and a second sample barcode and Illumina TruSeq adapters were introduced in the second step. The libraries were sequenced on an Illumina NovaSeq using 2 x 150 bp paired-end reads. From the authors' description of their analysis: Reads were demultiplexed and collapsed into UMI-guided consensus sequences with migec v1.2.7. Using mixcr v2.1.11, the UMI consensuses were aligned to TRA and TRB V and J templates and assembled into clonotypes. Expanded or contracted clonotypes were those called significant by both edgeR and NoisET, with noise models trained on biological replicates. For edgeR calls, the cutoffs were a false discovery rate-adjusted p below 0.01 and a log2 fold-change threshold of 1. As an exploratory analysis of dynamics, max-normalized trajectories of the 1000 most abundant clonotypes were examined with PCA combined with hierarchical clustering. Separately sequenced CD4+ and CD8+ repertoires were used to assign the CD4 or CD8 phenotype of responding clones. TCRdb trimmed the raw reads at Q25, called clones with MiXCR and kept productive beta chains. A single entry per CDR3 protein holds the most common genes and DNA from its merged rows. The V and J calls and clone size are TCRdb's, not the authors'. The sample records about 340,000 distinct CDR3 sequences, roughly 21% of which are singletons. The top ten hold under 15% of the sample.

Here is what the overall study found, with its caveats: Contracting CD4+ clones were found mainly in CM and EM memory subsets, while CD8+ clones were enriched in EMRA. The study covered only a couple of mild cases, and larger cohorts including severe cases with pre-infection samples were considered necessary. Whether the second-wave clones peaking on day 37 were SARS-CoV-2 specific was not confirmed. Clones contracting from day 15 to 85 had balanced CD4/CD8 phenotypes, while a second wave expanding from day 15 to 37 was biased towards CD4+. Some responding clones were detected in pre-infection memory, suggesting pre-existing cross-reactive memory T cells joined the SARS-CoV-2 response.

The chain was built from TRBV7-9 and TRBJ2-7, and TRBD1 matches 8 of the central bases. This sequence originates from an adult woman who had mild COVID-19 (a few samples of this study predate the infection). The sample titles of this study are shuffled in the database, so cell type and time point are left out; the donor was told from shared clones. Sequencing input: PBMCs or a T cell subset sorted from them (not recorded which). The CDR3 protein sequence reads: CASSLATGGVAKQYF. The nucleotide sequence is TGTGCCAGCAGCTTAGCCACAGGGGGTGTTGCCAAGCAGTACTTC.